A single sample is the source of the 27 T cell receptor beta chains below, sequenced in a study of blood T cell repertoires in COVID-19. Assay used: immunoSEQ multiplex PCR; TCRdb lists only in-frame clones, some missing. The sample consists of around 700,000 clones, 90% of them appearing once. Material for sequencing was peripheral blood. The source is a woman aged 18-29 years with acute or convalescent COVID-19.

This chain links TRBV12-5 with TRBJ2-2; 11 positions agree with TRBD2. Trimming at V came to 1 base and at J to 1 base, leaving 14 bases not matched to a gene. Germline V lookup: CDR1 LGHNT, CDR2 FRNRAP. CDR3 length equals 21 residues. The CDR3 sequence: CASGLALFASGGPRNTGELFF. In DNA, the CDR3 is TGTGCTAGTGGTTTGGCTCTTTTTGCTAGCGGGGGGCCTCGGAACACCGGGGAGCTGTTTTTT.

The chain carries TRBV9 and TRBJ2-6; TRBD1 matches 10 bases. CDR1 is SGDLS, CDR2 YYNGEE, per germline. CDR3 length: 17 amino acids. The junction had 5 bases not matched to a gene; V was cut back by 4 bases and J by 1 base. Written as DNA, the CDR3 is TGTGCCAGCAGCCGTGGGACAGGGGTTTCTGGGGCCAACGTCCTGACTTTC. It yields the protein CASSRGTGVSGANVLTF.

The V gene is TRBV9, the J gene TRBJ1-1; D not resolved. CDR1 is SGDLS and CDR2 is YYNGEE in the germline V gene. The CDR3 is 15 amino acids. V lost 0 bases and J 3 bases, leaving 12 bases between the germline ends. The CDR3 protein is CASSVEAAPYTEAFF. The CDR3 region has the DNA TGTGCCAGCAGCGTAGAGGCGGCACCCTACACTGAAGCTTTCTTT.

The chain links TRBV18 to TRBJ1-4; no reliable D call. This CDR3 comprises 13 residues. V was trimmed by 0 bases and J by 8 bases, leaving 7 bases between them. Germline CDR1 is KGHSH and CDR2 is LQKENI. The CDR3 DNA sequence: TGTGCCAGCTCACCACCGATGGAGGAAAAACTGTTTTTT. Encoded protein: CASSPPMEEKLFF.

The chain carries TRBV7-3 and TRBJ1-1; D perhaps matches TRBD1 (5 bases). Germline V gene data show CDR1 as SGHTA and CDR2 as FQGTGA. The CDR3 runs 15 residues. Trimming cost V 5 bases and J 3 bases, with 16 bases left between them. For the CDR3, the DNA is TGTGCCAGCAGCCCCACGACAGAACCATACACTGAAGCTTTCTTT. Amino acids: CASSPTTEPYTEAFF.

The gene calls are TRBV21-1 and TRBJ2-7; the DNA was not compared with TRBD1, the D call given in the table. TRBV21-1 is given as a pseudogene. This CDR3 contains 16 residues. The CDR3 DNA reads TGTGCCAGCAGCAAAGAAAACAGGGTTGCCCCCTACGAGCAGTACTTC. This codes for CASSKENRVAPYEQYF.

The CDR3 DNA reads TGTGCCAGCCTCCGGGGGGGAGGGGGAGCCAAAAACATTCAGTACTTC. It is translated as CASLRGGGGAKNIQYF. The chain has TRBV2 and TRBJ2-4, with TRBD2 identical over 8 bases. Germline assignment: CDR1 SNHLY and CDR2 FYNNEI. This CDR3 has 16 residues. J gave up 0 bases and V 8 bases, and 9 bases lay outside the gene matches.

The chain recombines TRBV2 with TRBJ2-7, with D uncertain. V lost 3 bases, J lost 2 bases, and 20 bases lay in between. The CDR3 is 17 amino acids. Germline V lookup: CDR1 SNHLY, CDR2 FYNNEI. The CDR3 sequence: CASSDSPGSARTYEQYF. Written as DNA, the CDR3 is TGTGCCAGCAGTGATTCTCCCGGTAGTGCCCGAACCTACGAGCAGTACTTC.

The chain uses TRBV9 and TRBJ2-3, with 15 bases lining up with TRBD2. CDR1 is SGDLS, CDR2 YYNGEE, per germline. This CDR3 contains 17 residues. Losses at the gene ends were 3 bases for V and 6 bases for J; bases not matched to a gene: 8. CDR3 sequence reads: CASSERTSGGAYDTQYF. The CDR3 bases are TGTGCCAGCAGCGAGAGGACTAGCGGGGGGGCATACGATACGCAGTATTTT.

The chain joins TRBV6-5 to TRBJ1-4, with a possible D match to TRBD1 (5 bases). Looked up from germline, CDR1 is MNHEY and CDR2 is SVGAGI. Trimming cost V 1 base and J 4 bases, with 10 bases left between them. CDR3 length equals 15 residues. The CDR3 region is CASSYLRQINEKLFF. The CDR3 DNA follows: TGTGCCAGCAGTTACTTGAGACAGATTAATGAAAAACTGTTTTTT.

This chain joins TRBV18 and TRBJ1-2; 8 bases map to TRBD1. CDR1 and CDR2 from the germline V gene are KGHSH and LQKENI. After removal of 2 bases from V and 6 bases from J, the junction contained 8 bases not matched to a gene. CDR3 length: 15 residues. The CDR3 spells CASSPYSDRGNGYTF. The CDR3 coding sequence is TGTGCCAGCTCACCATACTCCGACAGGGGCAATGGCTACACCTTC.

The CDR3 bases are TGTGCCAGCAGCTTAGGTAATGCAGGATGGACTGAAGCTTTCTTT. It codes for CASSLGNAGWTEAFF. V gene TRBV7-2 combines with J gene TRBJ1-1; D call uncertain. Trimming pared 1 base from V and 5 bases from J, leaving 14 bases between. CDR3 length equals 15 residues. Germline CDR1 reads SGHTA; CDR2 reads FQGNSA.

This clone was seen a few times. The genes are TRBV19 and TRBJ1-2; TRBD1 matches 7 bases. CDR1 and CDR2 from the germline V gene are LNHDA and SQIVND (reference sequence). This CDR3 contains 17 residues. Trimming at V came to 9 bases and at J to 5 bases, leaving 21 bases not matched to a gene. CDR3: CASRAGGGQPKGYGYTF. The DNA of the CDR3 is TGTGCCAGCCGAGCAGGAGGGGGACAGCCCAAGGGGTATGGCTACACCTTC.

This clone was seen just once. This rearrangement joins TRBV27 to TRBJ1-2; D is uncertain. CDR3 length: 15 residues. Trimming left V 0 bases short and J 2 bases short, with 10 bases between. From germline, CDR1 is MNHEY and CDR2 SMNVEV (reference sequence). The CDR3 protein is CASSLSRQTNYGYTF. Here the CDR3 DNA reads TGTGCCAGCAGTTTATCGCGACAAACGAACTATGGCTACACCTTC.

V is TRBV5-1 and J is TRBJ2-1; 8 nucleotides match TRBD1. CDR1 SGHRS and CDR2 YFSETQ come from the germline V gene. CDR3 length: 16 amino acids. J lost 0 bases, V lost 4 bases, and 6 bases had no gene match. The DNA of the CDR3 is TGCGCCAGCAGCGCCCAACAGGGGGTCTCCTACAATGAGCAGTTCTTC. Translation: CASSAQQGVSYNEQFF.

The J gene is TRBJ1-1, the V gene TRBV19; perhaps TRBD1 as D (6 bases). There are 13 residues in the CDR3. The V end lost 10 bases, the J end lost 11 bases, and 23 bases lay between the germline ends. The germline gives CDR1 LNHDA, CDR2 SQIVND (reference sequence). CDR3 region: CATRVDGQPGAFF. CDR3 nucleotides: TGTGCCACTAGAGTTGACGGACAGCCGGGGGCTTTCTTT.

This clone was counted between two and nine times. The CDR3 loop is CASSFDRTAGNTIYF. In DNA, the CDR3 is TGTGCCAGCAGCTTTGATCGGACAGCTGGAAACACCATATATTTT. The chain joins TRBV7-8 to TRBJ1-3; the D gene is possibly TRBD1 (6 bases). In germline, CDR1 is SGHVS, CDR2 FQNEAQ. This CDR3 has 15 amino acids. Deletions cut 3 bases from V and 2 bases from J, with 11 bases between.

The chain is built from TRBV5-4 and TRBJ1-2; no reliable D call. Trimming removed 4 bases at V and 7 bases at J, with 8 bases between. In germline, CDR1 is SGHNT, CDR2 YYREEE (reference sequence). This CDR3 is built from 11 residues. The CDR3 DNA is TGTGCCAGCAGCCTACGGGGTGGCTACACCTTC. This encodes CASSLRGGYTF. Drawing the rest from reference TRBV5-4 and TRBJ1-2, the complete variable domain is ETGVTQSPTHLIKTRGQQVTLRCSSQSGHNTVSWYQQALGQGPQFIFQYYREEENGRGNFPPRFSGLQFPNYSSELNVNALELDDSALYLCASSLRGGYTFGSGTRLTVV.

The table lists this clone with a few counts. The CDR3 nucleotides are TGCAGTGCTAGTCGGGCGGGGAGAGGGACTGAAGCTTTCTTT. Amino acid sequence: CSASRAGRGTEAFF. The chain joins TRBV20-1 to TRBJ1-1; D is uncertain. CDR1 and CDR2 from the germline V gene are DFQATT and SNEGSKA (reference sequence). V lost 3 bases, J lost 5 bases, and 16 bases lay in between. CDR3 length equals 14 residues.

CDR3 residues: CSVLTGGSGYGYTF. Written as DNA, the CDR3 is TGCAGCGTGCTCACAGGGGGCTCTGGCTATGGCTACACCTTC. J is TRBJ1-2 and V is TRBV29-1; 9 bases map to TRBD1. CDR3 size: 14 residues. Germline-derived CDR1 and CDR2 are SQVTM and ANQGSEA. V trimming: 6 bases; J trimming: 4 bases; junction bases outside the gene matches: 9.

This chain connects TRBV25-1 to TRBJ2-1, with D perhaps matching TRBD2 (6 bases). The CDR3 extends over 18 amino acids. CDR1 and CDR2 from the germline V gene are MGHDK and SYGVNS. The V end was cut by 6 bases, the J end by 0 bases, with 21 bases between. CDR3 region: CASSGAGTPLLSYNEQFF. CDR3 coding DNA: TGTGCCAGCAGCGGGGCGGGGACCCCCCTTCTCTCCTACAATGAGCAGTTCTTC.

The rearrangement joins TRBV2 to TRBJ1-5; 7 positions agree with TRBD1. This CDR3 comprises 16 residues. With 3 bases clipped from V and 4 bases from J, the junction kept 9 bases outside the gene matches. In germline, CDR1 is SNHLY, CDR2 FYNNEI. The chain's CDR3 is CASSEGIGGANQPQHF. CDR3 nucleotides: TGTGCCAGCAGTGAGGGAATAGGGGGCGCGAATCAGCCCCAGCATTTT.

This clone was counted a single time. The chain combines TRBV10-3 with TRBJ1-5; 7 bases map to TRBD1. Trimming took 8 bases from V and 12 from J; bases not matched to a gene: 7. Germline lookup yields CDR1 ENHRY and CDR2 SYGVKD. CDR3 length: 11 residues. CDR3 sequence (DNA): TGTGCCATCGGTGCAGGGGGGATCCAGCATTTT. Translated: CAIGAGGIQHF.

The chain couples TRBV6-2 or TRBV6-3 to TRBJ1-2; TRBD1 matches 7 bases. This CDR3 spans 18 amino acids. Germline CDR1 and CDR2: MNHEY and SVGEGT. V lost 7 bases, J lost 0 bases, and 17 bases stayed unmatched. The CDR3 nucleotides read TGTGCCAGCACCCCCTCCGTCGACAGGGCTCTAGCTAACTATGGCTACACCTTC. This translates into CASTPSVDRALANYGYTF.

CDR3 loop: CASKPTGAFMGYTF. The CDR3 DNA sequence: TGTGCCAGCAAACCGACAGGGGCTTTTATGGGCTACACCTTC. The chain has TRBV6-6 and TRBJ1-2, with 8 bases fitting TRBD1. The J segment lost 8 bases and the V segment lost 7 bases, leaving 12 bases of the junction unmatched. This CDR3 has 14 residues. Germline CDR1 and CDR2: MNHNY and SVGAGI (reference sequence).

V and J are TRBV9 and TRBJ2-3; TRBD2 matches at 10 bases. The CDR3 is 15 residues long. In germline, CDR1 is SGDLS, CDR2 YYNGEE. The V gene end was trimmed by 4 bases and the J gene end by 3 bases; junction bases not matched to a gene: 5. CDR3 in DNA: TGTGCCAGCAGCCCCGCAGCGGGGGGGACAGATACGCAGTATTTT. It is translated as CASSPAAGGTDTQYF.

This sequence joins TRBV9 and TRBJ2-1; unclear D gene. With 3 bases removed from V and 0 bases from J, the gap between germline ends came to 16 bases. This CDR3 region has 17 residues. CDR1 and CDR2 from the germline V gene are SGDLS and YYNGEE. CDR3 sequence reads: CASSAGIGPTSYNEQFF. The CDR3 nucleotides read TGTGCCAGCAGCGCCGGAATTGGGCCAACCTCCTACAATGAGCAGTTCTTC. The whole variable domain, remainder taken from reference TRBV9 and TRBJ2-1, is DSGVTQTPKHLITATGQRVTLRCSPRSGDLSVYWYQQSLDQGLQFLIQYYNGEERAKGNILERFSAQQFPDLHSELNLSSLELGDSALYFCASSAGIGPTSYNEQFFGPGTRLTVL.